Listed here is a single T cell receptor beta chain. The antigen remains unidentified. This sample was included in a study of Tregs in tolerant kidney transplant recipients. Study-level points and caveats: Few patients were studied, so findings need validation in larger groups.

The assay was immunoSEQ multiplex PCR, and TCRdb's table has in-frame clones only and misses some. Among 240,000 or so clones listed, 80% to 85% were seen once. Unstimulated Tregs (CD4+CD25+CD127-) and CD4+CD25- non-Tregs were sorted from PBMCs. Source material: CD4+ T cells from blood. The TCR was taken from a human donor in good health.

CDR3 in amino acids: CASSPGLAVSYEQYF. CDR3 in DNA: TGTGCCAGCAGCCCCGGACTAGCGGTTTCCTACGAGCAGTACTTC. The chain couples TRBV6-6 to TRBJ2-7; 10 nucleotides match TRBD2. The germline V gene has CDR1 MNHNY and CDR2 SVGAGI (reference sequence). The V and J ends lost 6 bases and 1 base, in that order; junction bases with no gene match: 6. The length of the CDR3 is 15 residues.